This T cell receptor (beta chain) was observed in a study of post-analysis software for immune sequencing data. About the research overall: Some patients lacked subtype; others had relapsing-remitting, secondary progressive or progressive-relapsing disease. General study points: Normalized Chao1 diversity in multiple sclerosis patients fell significantly below that of controls. By F measure, strong co-clustering occurred among samples prepared in the same batch. The study found TRBV5-6, TRBV5-1 and TRBV20-1 among several TRBV segments more frequent in patients than controls.

Unique molecular identifiers had been added to the TCR beta cDNA libraries. TCRdb reprocessed the PCR reads with MiXCR, giving one entry per CDR3 protein. The sample holds roughly 670,000 distinct CDR3 sequences, roughly three fifths seen once. The germline CDR1 and CDR2 sequences are SGHTA and FQGNSA. After removal of 4 bases from V and 6 bases from J, the junction contained 15 bases not matched to a gene. This CDR3 contains 17 residues. On this clonotype: The antigen is not known.

This sequence joins TRBV7-2 and TRBJ2-1, with 7 bases identical to TRBD1. The sequenced material came from blood. The clonotype was recovered from a girl aged 2 to 10 with multiple sclerosis. CDR3 residues: CASSSSLQGPGINEQFF. CDR3 nucleotides: TGTGCCAGCAGCTCCTCTTTACAGGGGCCGGGTATCAATGAGCAGTTCTTC.